The next 10 T cell receptor beta chains were all read from a single sample in a study of shared clonotypes between healthy human individuals. Using immunoSEQ multiplex PCR, the repertoire was profiled, and TCRdb retains in-frame clones only, with some absent. The data contain about 2.3 million clones, over 85% of them singletons. Sequencing was performed on naive CD4+ T cells from PBMCs. Sample subset: CD45RA+ positively selected. The receptors were gathered from a man between 18 and 35 years old in good health. Some clones in this sample may be carry-over from other donors' samples.

This clone showed up just a few times. The chain joins TRBV10-1 to TRBJ1-1; 10 nucleotides line up with TRBD1. With 2 bases clipped from V and 5 bases from J, the junction kept 2 bases outside the gene matches. CDR3 length equals 14 residues. Germline values: CDR1 WNHNN, CDR2 SYGVQD (reference sequence). CDR3 sequence (DNA): TGCGCCAGCAGTGAGGACAGGGGGCAAACTGAAGCTTTCTTT. Its protein is CASSEDRGQTEAFF.

The chain recombines TRBV7-3 with TRBJ2-1; D is unresolved. Germline assignment: CDR1 SGHTA and CDR2 FQGTGA. This CDR3 contains 14 residues. V was trimmed by 4 bases and J by 9 bases, leaving 16 bases between them. The CDR3 is CASSSDLVLGEQFF. The CDR3 DNA sequence: TGTGCCAGCAGCTCAGACCTTGTTTTGGGTGAGCAGTTCTTC. Together with reference TRBV7-3 and TRBJ2-1, the CDR3 gives the full variable domain: GAGVSQTPSNKVTEKGKYVELRCDPISGHTALYWYRQSLGQGPEFLIYFQGTGAADDSGLPNDRFFAVRPEGSVSTLKIQRTERGDSAVYLCASSSDLVLGEQFFGPGTRLTVL.

The chain is built from TRBV6-6 and TRBJ2-5, with D perhaps matching TRBD1 (5 bases). The CDR3 covers 14 residues. The germline gives CDR1 MNHNY, CDR2 SVGAGI (reference sequence). Trimming shortened V by 6 bases and J by 5 bases, and 16 bases separated the two germline ends. CDR3 coding DNA: TGTGCCAGCAGCCCCCTGAGGCAGGGTGAGACCCAGTACTTC. Encoded protein: CASSPLRQGETQYF.

The V gene is TRBV6-5, the J gene TRBJ1-1, with D hard to call. V gave up 0 bases and J gave up 1 base, with 9 bases separating them. The CDR3 is 15 residues long. Germline-derived CDR1 and CDR2 are MNHEY and SVGAGI. The CDR3 nucleotides read TGTGCCAGCAGTTACTCGAGAGCAGCGAACACTGAAGCTTTCTTT. Its protein product is CASSYSRAANTEAFF.

About this clone: The same CDR3 can be traced to other DNA sequences in this sample. The V and J genes are TRBV7-2 and TRBJ2-3, with 9 bases that match TRBD2. The V and J ends lost 5 bases and 1 base, in that order; junction bases with no gene match: 4. This CDR3 comprises 15 residues. CDR1 is SGHTA, CDR2 FQGNSA, per germline. Written as DNA, the CDR3 is TGTGCCAGCAGCCTGCGACTAGCGGGCACAGATACGCAGTATTTT. Protein product: CASSLRLAGTDTQYF.

This chain connects TRBV28 to TRBJ2-3, with a weak D call TRBD2 (6 bases). CDR3 length equals 12 residues. V was shortened by 9 bases and J by 2 bases, with 9 bases between the two germline ends. Germline lookup yields CDR1 MDHEN and CDR2 SYDVKM. Written as DNA, the CDR3 is TGTGCCAGTCAGGGACTCACAGATACGCAGTATTTT. This codes for CASQGLTDTQYF.

The chain has TRBV6-5 and TRBJ2-7; D could derive from TRBD1 or TRBD2 (5 bases each). V lost 8 bases and J lost 2, with 13 bases in between. Germline values: CDR1 MNHEY, CDR2 SVGAGI. This CDR3 comprises 13 residues. The CDR3 nucleotides are TGTGCCAGCCACAGACTGGGGGCCTACGAGCAGTACTTC. It specifies CASHRLGAYEQYF.

This chain connects TRBV6-5 to TRBJ1-5, with TRBD1 as a possible D gene (5 bases). The CDR3 has 13 amino acids. The germline V gene encodes CDR1 MNHEY and CDR2 SVGAGI. Between the trimmed V and J ends, which lost 7 bases and 4 bases, there was a span of 11 bases. CDR3 residues: CASTRGPNQPQHF. The CDR3 nucleotides read TGTGCCAGCACCCGGGGCCCAAATCAGCCCCAGCATTTT.

The gene calls are TRBV10-1 and TRBJ2-3; D ambiguous. The CDR3 contains 13 residues. V lost 5 bases and J lost 0, with 6 bases in between. The germline gives CDR1 WNHNN, CDR2 SYGVQD (reference sequence). CDR3 in amino acids: CASSIKSTDTQYF. CDR3 in DNA: TGCGCCAGCAGTATCAAGAGCACAGATACGCAGTATTTT.

The gene calls are TRBV4-1 and TRBJ2-5; TRBD1 matches 10 bases. The CDR3 loop spans 15 amino acids. CDR1 and CDR2 from the germline V gene are MGHRA and YSYEKL. J was trimmed by 5 bases and V by 5 bases; bases with no gene match: 8. The CDR3 loop is CASSTRDRGAETQYF. The DNA of the CDR3 is TGCGCCAGCAGCACTCGGGACAGGGGAGCGGAGACCCAGTACTTC.